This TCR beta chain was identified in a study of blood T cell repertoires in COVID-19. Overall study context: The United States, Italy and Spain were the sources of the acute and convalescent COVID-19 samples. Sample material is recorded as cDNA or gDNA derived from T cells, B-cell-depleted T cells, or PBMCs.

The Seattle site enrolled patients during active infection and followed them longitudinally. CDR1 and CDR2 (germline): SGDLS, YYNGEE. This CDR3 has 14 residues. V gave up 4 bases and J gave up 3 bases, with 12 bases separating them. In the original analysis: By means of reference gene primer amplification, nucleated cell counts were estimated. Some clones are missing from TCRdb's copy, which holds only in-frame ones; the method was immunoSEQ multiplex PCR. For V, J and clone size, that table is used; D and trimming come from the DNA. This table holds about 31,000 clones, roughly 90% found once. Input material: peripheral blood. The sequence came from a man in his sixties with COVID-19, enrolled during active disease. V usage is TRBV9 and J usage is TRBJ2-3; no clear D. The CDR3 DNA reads TGTGCCAGCAGCTCTCCTTGGGCTACAGATACGCAGTATTTT. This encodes CASSSPWATDTQYF.